Following are 7 T cell receptor beta chains from one sample sequenced in a study of Graves' ophthalmopathy and Graves' hyperthyroidism. As the template, RNA transcripts were used to amplify TCR beta CDR3 regions. HTBI primers served in a first-round RT-PCR, which a second-round multiplex PCR followed. TCRdb recomputed calls from the multiplex PCR reads with MiXCR, one row per CDR3 protein. The data show a few hundred thousand distinct CDR3 sequences, 17% seen once. The sequenced sample was peripheral blood. These receptors were collected from an adult woman with stable Graves' hyperthyroidism.

There are many counts of this clonotype. This chain connects TRBV20-1 to TRBJ1-6; 8 bases line up with TRBD1. This CDR3 spans 16 amino acids. V dropped 5 bases and J dropped 7; count of bases not matched to a gene: 13. CDR1 DFQATT and CDR2 SNEGSKA come from the germline V gene (reference sequence). In nucleotides, the CDR3 is TGCAGTGCTTTAAACAGGGGGGGGGGTTGGAATTCACCCCTCCACTTT. Its protein is CSALNRGGGWNSPLHF.

This clonotype was seen repeatedly, ten times or more. The chain employs TRBV28 and TRBJ1-2; 8 bases align to TRBD1. V lost 6 bases and J lost 4; bases outside the gene matches: 10. The CDR3 contains 15 residues. CDR1 and CDR2 (germline): MDHEN, SYDVKM. This CDR3 is CASSPSRGLGYGYTF. CDR3 bases: TGTGCCAGCAGCCCTTCCAGGGGGCTTGGCTATGGCTACACCTTC.

This clonotype occurred many times. This rearrangement joins TRBV5-1 to TRBJ1-1; 7 bases match TRBD1. Germline V gene lookup returns CDR1 SGHRS and CDR2 YFSETQ. CDR3 size: 13 residues. The V gene end was trimmed by 6 bases and the J gene end by 3 bases; junction bases not matched to a gene: 5. CDR3 loop: CASTFQGDTEAFF. CDR3 coding DNA: TGCGCCAGCACCTTTCAGGGGGACACTGAAGCTTTCTTT.

This clonotype was found many times. The chain carries TRBV19 and TRBJ1-5; D not certain. V dropped 5 bases and J dropped 3 bases, with 20 bases sitting between them. Germline V gives CDR1 LNHDA, CDR2 SQIVND (reference sequence). The CDR3 runs to 17 residues. This CDR3 is CASSPPRRYRVNQPQHF. CDR3 bases: TGTGCCAGTAGTCCTCCCAGGAGATATAGAGTCAATCAGCCCCAGCATTTT.

This clonotype occurred many times. DNA of the CDR3: TGCAGTGTAAGGTCACGGTGGGCCAAAAACATTCAGTACTTC. Protein sequence: CSVRSRWAKNIQYF. This chain connects TRBV20-1 to TRBJ2-4; D remains ambiguous. The CDR3 contains 14 residues. Germline V gives CDR1 DFQATT, CDR2 SNEGSKA (reference sequence). Trimming shortened V by 7 bases and J by 1 base, and 14 bases separated the two germline ends.

The chain couples TRBV6-5 to TRBJ2-7, with D possibly being TRBD2 (7 bases). Germline values: CDR1 MNHEY, CDR2 SVGAGI. The CDR3 covers 15 residues. V gave up 4 bases and J gave up 5 bases, with 18 bases separating them. The CDR3 protein is CASSLEGGVGHEQYF. CDR3 nucleotide sequence: TGTGCCAGCAGTTTGGAGGGGGGGGTCGGTCACGAGCAGTACTTC.

V and J are TRBV28 and TRBJ1-3; no clear D gene. There are 15 residues in the CDR3. CDR1 is MDHEN and CDR2 is SYDVKM in the germline V gene. The germline V and J ends were trimmed by 1 base and 0 bases, with 7 bases remaining between them. For the CDR3, the DNA is TGTGCCAGCAGTTTATCGGTCGGCTCTGGAAACACCATATATTTT. The encoded protein is CASSLSVGSGNTIYF.